These T cell receptor beta chains were read from a single sample in a study of regulatory T cells in long-lasting Graves disease. From the multiplex PCR reads, TCRdb called clonotypes with MiXCR, one entry per CDR3 protein. The repertoire consists of approximately 470,000 distinct CDR3 sequences, with about 17% occurring once and the leading ten covering 12%. This sample was also put to use in a study of T cells in Graves' hyperthyroidism and ophthalmopathy.

Sequences were derived from peripheral blood mononuclear cells (PBMCs), sampled at new diagnosis, from a patient treated with antithyroid drugs. The source is a man aged 40-49 years with Graves disease. Each CDR3 is given with its conserved first and last residue. A D gene is named only where the DNA matches it firmly. Clone size, where shown, is once, few, many, or a class for clones that have expanded.

CASSQGGSSYEQYF	TRBJ2-7	many	-	TRBV16
CASSYGTGVPETQYF	TRBJ2-5	many	TRBD1	TRBV6-2/TRBV6-3
CASSLEGVQDTQYF	TRBJ2-3	many	-	TRBV5-1
CSARVATGATYNEQFF	TRBJ2-1	many	-	TRBV20-1
CASGFYTGELFF	TRBJ2-2	many	-	TRBV12-5
CSARMERGRPPHEQYF	TRBJ2-7	many	TRBD2	TRBV20-1
CATSDGRTGRDEQYF	TRBJ2-7	many	-	TRBV24-1
CASRRGAVGELFF	TRBJ2-2	-	-	TRBV5-1
CASRGDSYEQYF	TRBJ2-7	many	TRBD1	TRBV12-3/TRBV12-4
CASSIEAGTHLDSPLHF	TRBJ1-6	once	-	TRBV19
CSARDRLYNEQFF	TRBJ2-1	few	-	TRBV20-1
CASSWTSGSQYEQYF	TRBJ2-7	-	TRBD2	TRBV7-8
CASSPQDYNQPQHF	TRBJ1-5	-	-	TRBV28
CASSFLSGNEQFF	TRBJ2-1	many	-	TRBV13
CASSHLGETQYF	TRBJ2-5	many	-	TRBV3-1
CASSVYRGNEKLFF	TRBJ1-4	few	-	TRBV19
CASSLVLGGSSYNEQFF	TRBJ2-1	-	-	TRBV5-5
CASSLGSSGRRYYEQFF	-	-	TRBD2	TRBV7-2
CASSPGGAYGYTF	TRBJ1-2	few	-	TRBV18
CASSQDQPAGWTDTQYF	TRBJ2-3	-	TRBD2	TRBV4-1
CASSAGTSRQETQYF	TRBJ2-5	many	TRBD2	TRBV2
CASSPRRVLNTEAFF	TRBJ1-1	many	-	TRBV11-2
CATSDGGTEDEKLFF	TRBJ1-4	many	TRBD1	TRBV24-1
CASSFIPGQGRYEQYF	TRBJ2-7	many	TRBD1	TRBV28
CASSQEPRTYEQYF	TRBJ2-7	-	-	TRBV4-2
CASSPSRASGHYEQYF	TRBJ2-7	-	-	TRBV27
CASSLRFGGEQYF	TRBJ2-7	-	-	TRBV7-2
CASSLGGQKRTDTQYF	TRBJ2-3	many	-	TRBV11-2
CASAGRGGSPLHF	TRBJ1-6	-	-	TRBV2
CSARALRSSPYEQYF	TRBJ2-7	-	-	TRBV20-1
CASRAGAETQYF	TRBJ2-5	few	-	TRBV5-1
CSALGLAGVTRNEQFF	TRBJ2-1	many	TRBD2	TRBV20-1
CASSWGGSVEQFF	TRBJ2-1	few	TRBD2	TRBV5-1
CASSQEMVETGELFF	TRBJ2-2	-	-	TRBV4-2
CASSQGTLPYNEQFF	TRBJ2-1	many	-	TRBV11-2
CASSKRGYTF	TRBJ1-2	once	-	TRBV28
CASSWAGTELVSGYNEQFF	TRBJ2-1	many	TRBD1	TRBV7-9
CASNWANEQFF	TRBJ2-1	many	-	TRBV2
CASGTSGKETQYF	TRBJ2-5	-	TRBD2	TRBV25-1
CATSEAGTGNEQYF	TRBJ2-7	few	TRBD1	TRBV24-1
CASSPRATNEKLFF	TRBJ1-4	-	-	TRBV27
CASSPGRTAGEKLFF	TRBJ1-4	-	-	TRBV9
CASSLTSGRWYEQFF	TRBJ2-1	many	TRBD2	TRBV5-1
CSAWGGNTEAFF	TRBJ1-1	-	-	TRBV20-1
CASSSPRNTGELFF	TRBJ2-2	many	-	TRBV2
CASRPSTSGRWYEQYF	TRBJ2-7	-	TRBD2	TRBV27
CASSVGWLASYEQYF	TRBJ2-7	few	-	TRBV9
CAISDYRGGNQPQHF	TRBJ1-5	many	TRBD1	TRBV10-3